Shown below are 27 T cell receptor beta chains from a single sample sequenced in a study of tissue T cells after allogeneic stem cell transplantation. Libraries were prepared by immunoSEQ multiplex PCR; TCRdb keeps only in-frame clonotypes and omits some of them. The table shows fewer than 9,000 clones, with about 37% occurring only once. Described time point: mouse harvest day 14 after allogeneic transplant. Tail vein injection delivered 10^7 T-cell-depleted bone marrow cells and 10^6 splenic CD5+ T cells. Sequences were obtained from skin. These receptors all stem from a female BALB/c mouse given C57BL/6 T cells with graft-versus-host disease after an allogeneic hematopoietic cell transplant.

Remarks on this clone: These gene names are mouse names. The read gets to within 1 residue of the CDR3 end, and the germline J gene fills in the rest. The V call is TRBV31, the J call TRBJ2-1; 10 nucleotides agree with TRBD1. In germline, CDR1 is GKSSPN, CDR2 SITVG. V trimming: 0 bases; J trimming: 4 bases; junction bases outside the gene matches: 0. CDR3 length: 14 amino acids. CDR3 in amino acids: CAWSLDRGYAEQFF. The sequenced CDR3 bases are TGTGCCTGGAGTCTGGACAGGGGGTATGCTGAGCAGTTC.

On this clone: Germline and genes: mouse. Sequencing ends 1 residue short of the CDR3 end; the germline J gene provides the rest. The chain links TRBV23 to TRBJ2-5; the DNA was not used to check the table's D call, TRBD1. This CDR3 is built from 15 residues. From germline, CDR1 is KGHTA and CDR2 FQNQQP. CDR3 bases read: TGCTCCAGCAGTCACAGGGGAGGAGACCAAGACACCCAGTAC. Encoded protein: CSSSHRGGDQDTQY. The entire CDR3 is CSSSHRGGDQDTQYF.

To note about this clone: The genes are named according to mouse. The CDR3 goes on 1 residue after the read ends, and that part is filled in from the germline J gene. The chain employs TRBV26 and TRBJ1-3; 8 nucleotides align to TRBD1. Germline V CDR1 and CDR2: KGHPV, FQNQEV (reference sequence). The V gene end was trimmed by 2 bases and the J gene end by 4 bases; junction bases not matched to a gene: 4. This CDR3 is built from 15 residues. The CDR3: CASSLRQGRGNTLYF. The DNA read from the CDR3 is TGTGCCAGCAGTCTGAGACAGGGGAGAGGAAATACGCTCTAT.

As regards this clone: Here the gene names and germline are mouse. The CDR3 end falls 1 residue outside the read, so it is completed with the germline J gene. This chain connects TRBV13-2 to TRBJ2-7; the match to TRBD2 covers 12 bases. The V gene's germline CDR1 is NNHNN and CDR2 SYGAGS (reference sequence). CDR3 length: 15 residues. The V segment lost 5 bases and the J segment 0 bases; nucleotides outside the gene matches: 3. The CDR3: CASGGLGGLSYEQYF. The CDR3 DNA, read in part, is TGTGCCAGCGGGGGACTGGGGGGCCTCTCCTATGAACAGTAC.

Of note for this clone: Gene names refer to mouse genes. The DNA ends 1 residue before the CDR3 does, and the rest of the CDR3 is filled in from the germline J gene. V is TRBV12-1 and J is TRBJ2-5; D is perhaps TRBD1 or TRBD2 (6 bases each). V shed 0 bases and J shed 5 bases, with 8 bases lying between them. Looked up from germline, CDR1 is SGHSN and CDR2 is HYEKVE. There are 13 residues in the CDR3. CDR3 bases read: TGTGCCAGCTCTCTCGAGGGGGGAGACACCCAGTAC. This encodes CASSLEGGDTQY. The full CDR3 is CASSLEGGDTQYF.

Regarding this clone: Germline and genes here are mouse. The read ends 1 residue shy of where the CDR3 ends; the end is completed using the germline J gene. The chain has TRBV26 and TRBJ1-6; TRBD1 is a possible D gene (5 bases). TRBJ1-6 is known as an ORF, though its function is uncertain. Trimming took off 4 bases at V and 3 bases at J, with 7 bases between the two ends. The V gene's germline CDR1 is KGHPV and CDR2 FQNQEV (reference sequence). The length of the CDR3 is 14 residues. The CDR3 protein is CASSPDNYNSPLYF. The sequenced CDR3 bases are TGTGCCAGCAGTCCGGACAACTATAATTCGCCCCTCTAC.

In its sample, this clone was seen a few times. The gene names given are mouse names. Read coverage stops 1 residue before the CDR3 terminus; the germline J gene supplies the remainder. This chain uses TRBV26 with TRBJ2-2; D is unresolved. V lost 4 bases to trimming and J lost 0 bases, with 6 bases between them. Germline V gives CDR1 KGHPV, CDR2 FQNQEV (reference sequence). This CDR3 region has 14 residues. CDR3: CASSPQTNTGQLYF. The sequenced CDR3 bases are TGTGCCAGCAGTCCCCAGACAAACACCGGGCAGCTCTAC.

This clone was seen a few times. The genes are named according to mouse. The read terminates 1 residue before the CDR3 end, so the remaining end is supplied by the germline J gene. The V call is TRBV12-2, the J call TRBJ2-1; 13 bases line up with TRBD2. Trimming took 2 bases from V and 4 from J; bases not matched to a gene: 4. The germline gives CDR1 SGHLS, CDR2 HYDKME. CDR3 length: 16 amino acids. CDR3 bases read: TGTGCCAGCTCTCGGACTGGGGGGGCTGGGTATGCTGAGCAGTTC. It translates to CASSRTGGAGYAEQF. The whole CDR3 region reads CASSRTGGAGYAEQFF. The whole variable domain, remainder taken from reference TRBV12-2 and TRBJ2-1, is NSGVVQSPRYIIKGKGERSILKCIPISGHLSVAWYQQTQGQELKFFIQHYDKMERDKGNLPSRFSVQQFDDYHSEMNMSALELEDSAVYFCASSRTGGAGYAEQFFGPGTRLTVL.

In its sample, this clone ranks as medium-sized. Germline and genes: mouse. Read coverage stops 1 residue before the CDR3 terminus; the germline J gene supplies the remainder. V and J are TRBV26 and TRBJ2-5; 11 positions match TRBD1. The germline V gene has CDR1 KGHPV and CDR2 FQNQEV (reference sequence). Trimming cost V 4 bases and J 6 bases; bases outside gene matches: 3. This CDR3 region has 14 residues. Partial CDR3 DNA: TGTGCCAGCAGTCGGGGGACAGGGGGTGACACCCAGTAC. Translating it yields CASSRGTGGDTQY. Given in full, the CDR3 is CASSRGTGGDTQYF.

This clone was found once. Germline and genes here are mouse. The read gets to within 1 residue of the CDR3 end, and the germline J gene fills in the rest. The rearrangement uses TRBV14 and TRBJ1-3, with TRBD1 as a possible D gene (5 bases). Germline V gives CDR1 SGHDT, CDR2 FRDEAV. Trimming pared 1 base from V and 2 bases from J, leaving 7 bases between. CDR3 size: 14 residues. CDR3: CASSFRGAGNTLYF. The sequenced CDR3 bases are TGTGCCAGCAGTTTCCGGGGGGCTGGAAATACGCTCTAT.

With respect to this clone: Each gene name is a mouse one. The read ends 1 residue before the CDR3 terminus; that terminus is restored from the germline J gene. This chain links TRBV26 with TRBJ1-1; 10 nucleotides align to TRBD1. Germline values: CDR1 KGHPV, CDR2 FQNQEV (reference sequence). The length of the CDR3 is 14 residues. V was pared by 6 bases and J by 4 bases, with 5 bases of the junction left unmatched. The CDR3 protein is CASRRDRGGTEVFF. CDR3 bases read: TGTGCCAGCAGACGGGACAGGGGTGGCACAGAAGTCTTC. The entire variable domain, with the rest obtained from reference TRBV26 and TRBJ1-1, is as follows: NSKVIQTPRYLVKGQGQKAKMRCIPEKGHPVVFWYQQNKNNEFKFLINFQNQEVLQQIDMTEKRFSAECPSNSPCSLEIQSSEAGDSALYLCASRRDRGGTEVFFGKGTRLTVV.

As to this clone: Gene names and germline match the mouse. The covered CDR3 bases are TGTGCTAGCAGTTTACAGGAAAACACCTTGTAC. Protein: CASSLQENTLY. The whole CDR3 is CASSLQENTLYF. The chain is built from TRBV29 and TRBJ2-4; no reliable D call. The read stops 1 residue short of the end of the CDR3; the missing end is completed from the germline J gene. The CDR3 has 12 amino acids. Deletions cut 2 bases from V and 4 bases from J, with 4 bases between. Germline V gives CDR1 MSHET, CDR2 SYDVDS.

Within the sample, this clone is medium-sized. Genes here carry mouse names. The DNA ends 1 residue before the CDR3 does, and the rest of the CDR3 is filled in from the germline J gene. This chain uses TRBV3 with TRBJ2-2, with D unclear. The CDR3 consists of 12 residues. Germline V gives CDR1 SNHLY, CDR2 FYNGKV (reference sequence). V was cut by 5 bases and J by 0 bases, with 1 base left in between. The sequenced part of the CDR3 DNA is TGTGCCAGCAGCGCAAACACCGGGCAGCTCTAC. It codes for CASSANTGQLY. The entire CDR3 reads CASSANTGQLYF.

By its share, this clone is medium-sized (0.01 to 0.1%). The genes are named according to mouse. The read is 1 residue too short to cover the CDR3 end, so that end is filled in from the germline J gene. The V and J genes are TRBV26 and TRBJ2-1; TRBD2 aligns across 9 bases. Germline V gene sequence: CDR1 KGHPV, CDR2 FQNQEV (reference sequence). Trimming removed 4 bases from V and 3 bases from J; junction bases left unmatched: 4. The CDR3 consists of 15 residues. The chain's CDR3 is CASSPWGGSYAEQFF. Partial CDR3 DNA: TGTGCCAGCAGTCCCTGGGGGGGGAGCTATGCTGAGCAGTTC.

A single count supports this clone. Gene names and germline refer to mouse. The read ends 1 residue shy of where the CDR3 ends; the end is completed using the germline J gene. The V and J genes are TRBV15 and TRBJ1-1, with TRBD1 identical over 7 bases. CDR1 SGHND and CDR2 FRSKSL come from the germline V gene. This CDR3 has 15 amino acids. V trimming: 4 bases; J trimming: 1 base; junction bases outside the gene matches: 6. CDR3 DNA (partial): TGTGCCAGCAGTTCTCTACAGGGGACGAACACAGAAGTCTTC. It encodes CASSSLQGTNTEVF. The whole CDR3 region reads CASSSLQGTNTEVFF. Full variable domain (missing parts from reference TRBV15 and TRBJ1-1): DAGVTQTPRHEVAEKGQTIILKCEPVSGHNDLFWYRQTKIQGLELLSYFRSKSLMEDGGAFKDRFKAEMLNSSFSTLKIQPTEPKDSAVYLCASSSLQGTNTEVFFGKGTRLTVV.

Details on this clone: Here the gene names and germline are mouse. The missing CDR3 end, 1 residue past where the read stops, is filled in from the germline J gene. The J gene is TRBJ1-2, the V gene TRBV20; no firm D call. The CDR3 length is 15 residues. Per germline, CDR1 GFQATS and CDR2 STVNSAI. V was clipped by 0 bases and J by 0 bases, with 11 bases between them. CDR3 loop: CGAREARSSNSDYTF. Partial CDR3 DNA: TGTGGTGCTAGGGAGGCGAGGTCCTCAAACTCCGACTACACC.

Notes on this clone: Mouse gene names apply. The read ends 1 residue early relative to the CDR3; the germline J gene fills the gap. The chain employs TRBV23 and TRBJ2-5; TRBD1, the table's D call, lacks a check against the DNA. The CDR3 is 11 residues long. Germline V gene sequence: CDR1 KGHTA, CDR2 FQNQQP. CDR3 DNA (partial): TGCTCCAGCAGTCAACAGGGGACCCAGTAC. As protein: CSSSQQGTQY. The complete CDR3 reads CSSSQQGTQYF.

In this sample, this clone turned up a few times. Any gene name here is a mouse gene name. The read terminates 1 residue ahead of where the CDR3 ends, so the germline J gene completes it. The rearrangement links TRBV3 to TRBJ1-5, with D hard to call. The germline V gene encodes CDR1 SNHLY and CDR2 FYNGKV (reference sequence). CDR3 size: 15 residues. V gave up 3 bases and J gave up 3 bases, with 12 bases separating them. The covered CDR3 bases are TGTGCCAGCAGCTTGGGGAAGGGAGGCAACCAGGCTCCGCTT. Its translation is CASSLGKGGNQAPL. The whole CDR3 is CASSLGKGGNQAPLF.

In regard to this clone: The genes are named according to mouse. With the read ending 1 residue before the CDR3 end, the germline J gene is used to fill in that end. V usage is TRBV14 and J usage is TRBJ1-1; maybe TRBD1 (5 bases). The germline V gene encodes CDR1 SGHDT and CDR2 FRDEAV. V lost 2 bases and J lost 7, with 6 bases in between. There are 11 residues in the CDR3. The CDR3 is CASSLTGEVFF. The DNA read from the CDR3 is TGTGCCAGCAGTTTAACAGGAGAAGTCTTC.

This clone was seen more than once but under ten times. All gene names here are mouse names. The read gets to within 1 residue of the CDR3 end, and the germline J gene fills in the rest. J is TRBJ2-1 and V is TRBV16, with 7 bases matching TRBD2. Germline loops: CDR1 SGHSA, CDR2 FRNQAP. The V and J ends lost 1 base and 10 bases, in that order; junction bases with no gene match: 4. The CDR3 covers 13 residues. The CDR3 spells CASSLAGGPEQFF. Incomplete CDR3 DNA: TGTGCAAGCAGCTTAGCTGGGGGTCCGGAGCAGTTC.

This clone was seen only a few times. Gene names are mouse gene names. Read sequence stops 1 residue before the CDR3 end, and the germline J gene provides the missing end. V usage is TRBV2 and J usage is TRBJ2-1; TRBD2 matches 10 bases. The CDR3 spans 16 residues. V lost 4 bases and J lost 0; bases outside the gene matches: 3. CDR1 and CDR2 (germline): LGHNA, YSYQKL. This CDR3 reads CASSPGLGNNYAEQFF. The CDR3 bases that were read are TGTGCCAGCAGCCCGGGACTGGGGAATAACTATGCTGAGCAGTTC.

Turning to this clone: Mouse gene names apply. The read ends 1 residue shy of where the CDR3 ends; the end is completed using the germline J gene. The chain carries TRBV13-2 and TRBJ1-5; 7 bases map to TRBD1. The germline CDR1 and CDR2 sequences are NNHNN and SYGAGS (reference sequence). Trimming took 1 base from V and 7 from J; bases not matched to a gene: 2. CDR3 size: 13 residues. CDR3 protein: CASGDPTGQAPLF. CDR3 bases read: TGTGCCAGCGGTGATCCGACAGGGCAGGCTCCGCTT.

This clone is medium-sized within its sample. Mouse names are used for the genes. The sequenced fragment ends 1 residue before the CDR3 boundary, so the rest is inferred from the germline J gene. The gene calls are TRBV16 and TRBJ1-3; no clear D gene. Germline V gene data show CDR1 as SGHSA and CDR2 as FRNQAP. V dropped 3 bases and J dropped 0 bases, with 6 bases sitting between them. The CDR3 consists of 14 residues. The CDR3 loop reads CASSFTASGNTLYF. Incomplete CDR3 DNA: TGTGCAAGCAGCTTCACAGCTTCTGGAAATACGCTCTAT.

This clone has more than one count but fewer than ten. Genes and germline are mouse. The CDR3 end lies 1 residue beyond the end of the read and is filled in from the germline J gene. The rearrangement links TRBV26 to TRBJ2-7; D might be TRBD1 or TRBD2, each matching 5 bases. V lost 4 bases to trimming and J lost 3 bases, with 10 bases between them. Germline V CDR1 and CDR2: KGHPV, FQNQEV (reference sequence). The CDR3 runs to 13 residues. The part of the CDR3 DNA that was read is TGTGCCAGCAGTCGGGGGTTATTCTATGAACAGTAC. Protein sequence: CASSRGLFYEQY. The CDR3 in its entirety is CASSRGLFYEQYF.

This clone was seen a handful of times. Any gene name here is a mouse gene name. The read is 1 residue too short to cover the CDR3 end, so that end is filled in from the germline J gene. The rearrangement joins TRBV26 to TRBJ1-3, with D unclear. CDR3 length: 15 residues. V lost 2 bases to trimming and J lost 0 bases, with 8 bases between them. The germline CDR1 and CDR2 sequences are KGHPV and FQNQEV (reference sequence). The sequenced CDR3 bases are TGTGCCAGCAGTCTGGGGCCGTATTCTGGAAATACGCTCTAT. Translated: CASSLGPYSGNTLY. From start to end, the CDR3 is CASSLGPYSGNTLYF.

As concerns this clone: These gene names are mouse names. Read data end 1 residue before the CDR3 end; the end is taken from the germline J gene. The rearrangement links TRBV26 to TRBJ1-4; TRBD1 agrees at 9 bases. The CDR3 totals 16 residues. Germline CDR1 KGHPV, CDR2 FQNQEV (reference sequence). J lost 0 bases, V lost 6 bases, and 5 bases had no gene match. Partial CDR3 DNA: TGTGCCAGCAGGCCGGGACAGGGCCTTTCCAACGAAAGATTATTT. Its protein is CASRPGQGLSNERLF. The complete CDR3 protein is CASRPGQGLSNERLFF. Combining the CDR3 with reference TRBV26 and TRBJ1-4 gives the whole variable domain NSKVIQTPRYLVKGQGQKAKMRCIPEKGHPVVFWYQQNKNNEFKFLINFQNQEVLQQIDMTEKRFSAECPSNSPCSLEIQSSEAGDSALYLCASRPGQGLSNERLFFGHGTKLSVL.

On this clone: Gene names follow the mouse nomenclature. The read comes to an end 1 residue before the CDR3 does, leaving the germline J gene to fill in the end. The chain links TRBV4 to TRBJ2-5; 8 bases agree with TRBD2. The junction had 1 base not matched to a gene; V was cut back by 3 bases and J by 2 bases. This CDR3 has 14 amino acids. Germline V lookup: CDR1 LGHDT, CDR2 YNNKQL (reference sequence). The CDR3 sequence is CASSYDWGQDTQYF. CDR3 DNA (partial): TGTGCCAGCAGCTACGACTGGGGCCAAGACACCCAGTAC.